The 2 T cell receptor beta chains in this list originate from one sample, sequenced in a study of shared clonotypes between healthy human individuals. Produced via immunoSEQ multiplex PCR; TCRdb's table is partial and in-frame only. The table lists approximately 330,000 clones, roughly 80% of them singletons. Source material: memory CD4+ T cells sorted from blood. Indicated subset: CD45RA-negative fraction. These receptors originate from a man aged 30-40 years in good health.

The chain joins TRBV7-2 to TRBJ2-2; 13 bases fit TRBD2. In germline, CDR1 is SGHTA, CDR2 FQGNSA. The CDR3 has 18 amino acids. V gave up 3 bases and J gave up 6 bases; unmatched junction bases: 10. DNA for the CDR3: TGTGCCAGCAGCTTCAGCTCCGGGACTAGCGGGATACCCGGGGAGCTGTTTTTT. This sequence encodes CASSFSSGTSGIPGELFF. Filled out from reference TRBV7-2 and TRBJ2-2, the complete variable domain reads GAGVSQSPSNKVTEKGKDVELRCDPISGHTALYWYRQSLGQGLEFLIYFQGNSAPDKSGLPSDRFSAERTGGSVSTLTIQRTQQEDSAVYLCASSFSSGTSGIPGELFFGEGSRLTVL.

This clone has a count of ten or more. This chain uses TRBV7-6 with TRBJ2-2, with D unclear. CDR1 and CDR2 from the germline V gene are SGHVS and FNYEAQ. Trimming pared 0 bases from V and 6 bases from J, leaving 5 bases between. The CDR3 contains 13 residues. CDR3 in amino acids: CASSLALAGELFF. CDR3 nucleotide sequence: TGTGCCAGCAGCTTAGCCCTTGCCGGGGAGCTGTTTTTT. The entire variable domain, with the rest obtained from reference TRBV7-6 and TRBJ2-2, is as follows: GAGVSQSPRYKVTKRGQDVALRCDPISGHVSLYWYRQALGQGPEFLTYFNYEAQQDKSGLPNDRFSAERPEGSISTLTIQRTEQRDSAMYRCASSLALAGELFFGEGSRLTVL.